Shown below are 18 T cell receptor delta chains from a single sample sequenced in a study of γδ T cells in repeated Plasmodium falciparum infection. Gammadelta T cells were flow-sorted from PBMC into Vgamma9/Vdelta2+ and Vdelta2-negative populations for bulk analysis. TCRdb called clones from the multiplex PCR reads again using CATT. The table has some 100,000 delta-chain clones, 1.4% to 1.5% seen once. The sequencing sample was made of gamma-delta T cells from blood. Receptors were obtained from a pool of human donors (malaria-infected and uninfected, not separated).

This clone was recorded a few times. One base separates it from a far larger clone, so it is likely a read error. This same CDR3 is encoded by further DNA sequences in the sample. The gene calls are TRDV2 and TRDJ2; 10 bases match TRDD3. CDR3 length: 15 residues. CDR1 GEAIGNYY and CDR2 EKD come from the germline V gene. CDR3 sequence reads: CACDILGDLTAQLFF. In DNA, the CDR3 is TGTGCCTGTGACATACTGGGGGATTTGACAGCACAGCTCTTCTTT.

This clone turned up a few times. TCRdb pairs this DNA with a much larger clone's protein that differs at residue 4, likely a read error; the protein shown was translated from the DNA. The chain employs TRDV2 and TRDJ1; TRDD2 might be the D (9 bases). This CDR3 contains 20 residues. Germline CDR1 GEAIGNYY, CDR2 EKD. Between the trimmed V and J ends, which lost 5 bases and 0 bases, there was a span of 30 bases. The chain's CDR3 is CACGKAFLPILGGYTDKLIF. In DNA form, the CDR3 reads TGTGCCTGTGGCAAGGCCTTCCTACCGATACTGGGGGGATACACCGATAAACTCATCTTT.

Turning to this clone: One base separates it from a far larger clone, so it is likely a read error. This sample also contains other DNA sequences that code for the same CDR3. This sequence joins TRDV1 and TRDJ1; D may match TRDD2 or TRDD3 (5 bases each). TCRdb carries no J gene annotation; the J gene was assigned here by matching the DNA with germline. Germline assignment: CDR1 TSWWSYY and CDR2 QGS. The CDR3 has 16 amino acids. CDR3 coding DNA: TGTGCTCTCGGGGGTCCGACTGGCCTTCTCGCCGATAAACTCATCTTT. Encoded protein: CALGGPTGLLADKLIF.

This clone appeared many times. This DNA's translation differs at residue 3 from TCRdb's protein, which comes from a much larger clone; a read error is likely, and the protein shown is translated from the DNA. The chain employs TRDV1 and TRDJ1, with 11 bases that match TRDD3. TCRdb is silent on the J gene; assignment here came from matching the DNA to germline. This CDR3 is built from 19 residues. Germline V CDR1 and CDR2: TSWWSYY, QGS. The CDR3 region is CAPGELGWGIPSYTDKLIF. The CDR3 DNA is TGTGCTCCTGGGGAACTAGGCTGGGGGATACCCTCATACACCGATAAACTCATCTTT.

This clone was seen only a few times. With a far larger clone one base away, a read error is the likely cause. Within the sample, other DNA sequences also encode this same CDR3. The chain carries TRDV3 and TRDJ1; TRDD3 matches at 9 bases. This CDR3 is built from 16 residues. Germline V gene data show CDR1 as TVYSNPD and CDR2 as GDNSRS (reference sequence). The DNA for the CDR3 is TGTGCCTTTTCAACTACGGTTGCTGGGGGATCAGATAAGCTCATCTTT. Translation: CAFSTTVAGGSDKLIF.

Only a few counts were recorded for this clone. Since a far larger clone is one base different, this is likely a read error. This CDR3 is also generated by other DNA sequences in the sample. The V call is TRDV1, the J call TRDJ1, with TRDD3 identical over 12 bases. TCRdb records no J gene; here it was assigned by comparing the DNA to germline. The germline gives CDR1 TSWWSYY, CDR2 QGS. With 3 bases clipped from V and 5 bases from J, the junction kept 7 bases outside the gene matches. This CDR3 contains 16 residues. CDR3 protein: CALGEYWGILQDKLIF. CDR3 nucleotide sequence: TGTGCTCTTGGGGAGTACTGGGGGATACTTCAAGATAAACTCATCTTT.

The gene calls are TRDV2 and TRDJ1; 13 bases are shared with TRDD3. Assignment of the J gene here rests on matching the DNA to germline, because TCRdb gives none. CDR1 and CDR2 (germline): GEAIGNYY, EKD. This CDR3 contains 19 residues. Trimming removed 0 bases from V and 5 bases from J; junction bases left unmatched: 14. The CDR3 DNA reads TGTGCCTGTGACACCGTTGGCAGTGGTACTGGGGGATACGAAGATAAACTCATCTTT. Protein: CACDTVGSGTGGYEDKLIF.

For this clone: With a far larger clone one base away, a read error is the likely cause. In the same sample, other DNA sequences code for this CDR3. The chain uses TRDV2 and TRDJ1, with TRDD3 matching 10 bases. TCRdb offers no J gene call, so here the DNA was matched to germline to obtain one. With V trimmed by 1 base and J by 2 bases, 12 bases remained unmatched. There are 18 residues in the CDR3. Germline loops: CDR1 GEAIGNYY, CDR2 EKD. This chain's CDR3 is CACDTSSRGIRRTDKLIF. DNA for the CDR3: TGTGCCTGTGACACATCTAGCCGGGGGATACGCCGTACCGATAAACTCATCTTT.

This clone was counted between two and nine times. The likely explanation is a read error, given a far larger clone one base away. At the DNA level, this CDR3 is encoded by other sequences in the same sample as well. J is TRDJ1 and V is TRDV1; D unresolved. As TCRdb names no J gene, one was assigned here on the basis of a DNA match to germline. The CDR3 sequence is 20 residues long. V dropped 3 bases and J dropped 0 bases, with 26 bases sitting between them. Germline CDR1 is TSWWSYY and CDR2 is QGS. The CDR3 DNA sequence: TGTGCTCTTGGGGAGCCTTTCCAGGACCGGTGGATCATGTACACCGATAAACTCATCTTT. Translation: CALGEPFQDRWIMYTDKLIF.

This clone showed up just a few times. The translation of this DNA and the TCRdb protein of a much larger clone differ at residue 14, probably owing to a read error; the protein shown here is translated from the DNA. The CDR3 reads CACDGNWGIPRQMIF. For the CDR3, the DNA is TGTGCCTGTGACGGAAACTGGGGGATTCCCCGACAGATGATTTTC. The V gene call is TRDV2, and the J gene call is absent; the table's D call TRDD3 went unverified against the DNA. The CDR3 extends over 15 amino acids. Germline V lookup: CDR1 GEAIGNYY, CDR2 EKD.

This clone has a count of ten or more. A far larger clone is off by one base, so a read error is likely. This sample also contains other DNA sequences that code for the same CDR3. The chain combines TRAV14/DV4 with TRDJ1, with 10 bases that match TRDD3. Germline CDR1 is TSDPSYG and CDR2 is QGSYDQQN (reference sequence). The CDR3 spans 15 residues. The CDR3 region is CSSTGGSSYTDKLIF. In DNA form, the CDR3 reads TGCTCCTCAACTGGGGGATCTTCGTACACCGATAAACTCATCTTT.

Comments on this clone: This DNA's translation and the protein TCRdb lists, from a much larger clone, do not match at residue 15, likely due to a read error; the protein shown is translated from the DNA. The rearrangement joins TRDV1 to TRDJ1; 9 nucleotides match TRDD3. This CDR3 region has 19 residues. From germline, CDR1 is TSWWSYY and CDR2 QGS. This CDR3 reads CALGELVSVVLGDTGKLIF. The DNA for the CDR3 is TGTGCTCTTGGAGAACTAGTATCCGTTGTACTGGGGGACACCGGTAAACTCATCTTT.

This clone was observed a few times. Given a far larger clone just one base away, this is likely a sequencing read error. Other DNA sequences in this specimen translate into the identical CDR3. The chain is built from TRDV1 and TRDJ1; D might be TRDD2 (6 bases). Germline V gives CDR1 TSWWSYY, CDR2 QGS. CDR3 length: 19 amino acids. V shed 2 bases and J shed 0 bases, with 22 bases lying between them. The CDR3 DNA reads TGTGCTCTTGGGGAATTATTGTTCCTAAACTCCTGTTACACCGATAAACTCATCTTT. Its protein product is CALGELLFLNSCYTDKLIF.

In its sample, this clone was seen many times. Only one base separates this from a far larger clonotype, so it likely reflects a read error. Other DNA sequences from this sample encode an identical CDR3 as well. The CDR3 sequence is CALGELVPWEPYTDKLIF. The DNA for the CDR3 is TGTGCTCTTGGGGAACTAGTTCCCTGGGAGCCGTACACCGATAAACTCATCTTC. This chain links TRDV1 with TRDJ1; TRDD3 is a possible D gene (5 bases). CDR3 length: 18 residues. Looked up from germline, CDR1 is TSWWSYY and CDR2 is QGS.

This clone showed up just a few times. This DNA's translation and the protein TCRdb lists, from a much larger clone, do not match at residue 15, likely due to a read error; the protein shown is translated from the DNA. This sequence joins TRDV1 and TRDJ2, with TRDD3 identical over 10 bases. The J gene comes from matching the DNA to germline here; TCRdb lacks it. CDR3 length: 20 residues. Per the germline V gene, CDR1 is TSWWSYY and CDR2 is QGS. DNA of the CDR3: TGTGCTCTTGGGGCTTCCTACGGGGGATACGGGGGCTCTTTGGCAGCACAACTCTTCTTT. Protein: CALGASYGGYGGSLAAQLFF.

Only a few counts were recorded for this clone. The protein given by TCRdb reflects a much larger clone and differs at residues 11 and 15 from this DNA's translation, likely from a read error; the protein shown is the DNA's translation. The rearrangement joins TRDV1 to TRDJ1; 7 nucleotides agree with TRDD3. Since TCRdb gives no J gene, matching the DNA to germline was used here to assign it. The trim removed 2 bases at V and 3 bases at J, leaving 21 bases unmatched. CDR1 TSWWSYY and CDR2 QGS come from the germline V gene. This CDR3 is 20 amino acids long. The CDR3 DNA reads as TGTGCTCTTGGGGAAACCCGGTATTGGGGGACATATTCCCATGCCGATAAACTCATCTTT. As protein: CALGETRYWGTYSHADKLIF.

On this clone itself: TCRdb attributes to this sequence the protein of a much larger clone, which differs from the DNA translation at residue 5; a read error is likely, and the protein displayed is translated from the DNA. The V gene is TRDV2, the J gene TRDJ1, with 7 positions matching TRDD3. TCRdb is silent on the J gene; assignment here came from matching the DNA to germline. CDR1 and CDR2 (germline): GEAIGNYY, EKD. V gave up 3 bases and J gave up 0 bases; unmatched junction bases: 9. The CDR3 runs to 16 residues. In DNA form, the CDR3 reads TGTGCCTGTGACGCCGCAGGGGGATCGTACACCGATAAACTCATCTTT. It is translated as CACDAAGGSYTDKLIF.

Details on this clone: TCRdb shows a much larger clone's protein in place of this DNA's translation, and the two differ at residues 5 and 7, likely through a read error; the protein shown is translated from the DNA. This sequence joins TRDV2 and TRDJ1; D is unclear. The length of the CDR3 is 16 residues. The V end lost 3 bases, the J end lost 1 base, and 17 bases lay between the germline ends. CDR1 GEAIGNYY and CDR2 EKD come from the germline V gene. CDR3 in DNA: TGTGCCTGTGACTGTACTGAGGGACTCCTCACCGATAAACTCATCTTT. It codes for CACDCTEGLLTDKLIF.